The 22 T cell receptor beta chains given below trace back to one sample, sequenced in a study of cytomegalovirus exposure and HLA in healthy donors. The repertoire was sequenced with immunoSEQ multiplex PCR; TCRdb's copy has only in-frame clones and lacks some. The sample lists just under 65,000 clones, over 90% occurring once. The sample consisted of PBMCs. Every receptor here comes from a young woman in good health and CMV-seropositive.

The chain has TRBV6-1 and TRBJ1-2, with 7 nucleotides matching TRBD1. Germline lookup yields CDR1 MNHNS and CDR2 SASEGT. V gave up 10 bases and J gave up 9 bases; unmatched junction bases: 8. This CDR3 contains 11 residues. The CDR3 DNA reads TGTGCCATACACAGGGGCGGTAGCTACACCTTC. Encoded protein: CAIHRGGSYTF.

This chain connects TRBV5-4 to TRBJ1-2; weak D call: TRBD1 (6 bases). Germline CDR1 is SGHNT and CDR2 is YYREEE (reference sequence). This CDR3 is built from 15 residues. V lost 4 bases and J 8 bases, leaving 21 bases between the germline ends. The CDR3 DNA follows: TGTGCCAGCAGCCTAGTACAGGGACCTACCTTGGGCTACACCTTC. This sequence encodes CASSLVQGPTLGYTF. The full variable domain, in which reference TRBV5-4 and TRBJ1-2 provide the parts outside the CDR3, is ETGVTQSPTHLIKTRGQQVTLRCSSQSGHNTVSWYQQALGQGPQFIFQYYREEENGRGNFPPRFSGLQFPNYSSELNVNALELDDSALYLCASSLVQGPTLGYTFGSGTRLTVV.

The chain combines TRBV6-1 with TRBJ2-7, with 10 nucleotides matching TRBD1. CDR1 and CDR2 (germline): MNHNS, SASEGT. Trimming removed 7 bases from V and 3 bases from J; junction bases left unmatched: 6. The CDR3 length is 14 residues. In nucleotides, the CDR3 is TGTGCCAGCAAAATGGACAGGGGGTTCTACGAGCAGTACTTC. Its translation is CASKMDRGFYEQYF.

CDR3 bases: TGTGCCAGCAGCTTAGGGACAGGGTTGACCGGGGAGCTGTTTTTT. Residues: CASSLGTGLTGELFF. The V and J genes are TRBV7-2 and TRBJ2-2; TRBD1 matches 8 bases. V dropped 1 base and J dropped 5; count of bases not matched to a gene: 3. CDR3 length: 15 amino acids. The germline CDR1 and CDR2 sequences are SGHTA and FQGNSA.

The rearrangement links TRBV6-1 to TRBJ2-1, with 11 positions matching TRBD1. The CDR3 loop spans 13 amino acids. Germline V CDR1 and CDR2: MNHNS, SASEGT. After removal of 8 bases from V and 7 bases from J, the junction contained 4 bases not matched to a gene. CDR3 sequence reads: CASRTGGLNEQFF. The DNA for the CDR3 is TGTGCCAGCCGGACAGGGGGCTTAAATGAGCAGTTCTTC.

CDR3 sequence (DNA): TGTGCCAGCTCCCCATGGGGGGGGGCTAACACTGAAGCTTTCTTT. Its protein is CASSPWGGANTEAFF. This chain connects TRBV18 to TRBJ1-1; tentative D call: TRBD1 (6 bases). CDR1 is KGHSH, CDR2 LQKENI, per germline. This CDR3 has 15 residues. V lost 6 bases and J lost 2, with 16 bases in between.

The V call is TRBV6-5, the J call TRBJ1-2; D is unclear. The CDR3 covers 12 residues. Germline lookup yields CDR1 MNHEY and CDR2 SVGAGI. V gave up 6 bases and J gave up 8 bases, with 13 bases separating them. The CDR3 spells CASRPRQRGYTF. CDR3 DNA: TGTGCCAGCAGACCCCGGCAGCGGGGCTACACCTTC.

This clone came up once. CDR3 loop: CATSRFPRGTQYF. The CDR3 nucleotides are TGTGCCACCAGCAGGTTTCCCAGGGGGACGCAGTATTTT. The J gene is TRBJ2-3, the V gene TRBV15; TRBD1 agrees at 7 bases. Germline values: CDR1 LNHNV, CDR2 YYDKDF (reference sequence). The CDR3 consists of 13 residues. The trim removed 3 bases at V and 9 bases at J, leaving 6 bases unmatched.

V is TRBV6-1 and J is TRBJ1-5; tentative D call: TRBD1 (5 bases). Germline CDR1 and CDR2: MNHNS and SASEGT. This CDR3 contains 15 residues. V dropped 6 bases and J dropped 2 bases, with 14 bases sitting between them. The CDR3 region has the DNA TGTGCCAGCAGGGTGGGCAGGGCTGGCAATCAGCCCCAGCATTTT. Amino acid sequence: CASRVGRAGNQPQHF.

This chain links TRBV5-6 with TRBJ1-1; 7 bases align to TRBD1. Unmatched junction bases numbered 4, after V lost 0 bases and J lost 5 bases. The CDR3 is 14 residues long. The germline V gene encodes CDR1 SGHDT and CDR2 YYEEEE. The CDR3 DNA sequence: TGTGCCAGCAGCTTGGCGGACAGGTGGACTGAAGCTTTCTTT. Protein sequence: CASSLADRWTEAFF.

V gene TRBV5-1 combines with J gene TRBJ2-7; D uncertain. Germline V gene lookup returns CDR1 SGHRS and CDR2 YFSETQ. CDR3 length: 12 residues. V was clipped by 4 bases and J by 3 bases, with 8 bases between them. CDR3 in amino acids: CASSAERYEQYF. The CDR3, as DNA: TGCGCCAGCAGCGCGGAACGCTACGAGCAGTACTTC.

The V and J genes are TRBV7-3 and TRBJ2-7, with 7 bases matching TRBD1. The CDR3 has 14 residues. V shed 5 bases and J 4 bases; nucleotides not matched to a gene: 8. Germline V lookup: CDR1 SGHTA, CDR2 FQGTGA. The CDR3 loop reads CASSPGPGQYEQYF. In DNA, the CDR3 is TGTGCCAGCAGCCCCGGACCGGGACAGTACGAGCAGTACTTC.

This clone has a single count. This rearrangement joins TRBV2 to TRBJ2-5; D possibly corresponds to TRBD1 (6 bases). CDR1 and CDR2 (germline): SNHLY, FYNNEI. The CDR3 runs 14 residues. Deletions cut 5 bases from V and 3 bases from J, with 13 bases between. In DNA, the CDR3 is TGTGCCAGCAGTCCAGGGGTAACCAAAGAGACCCAGTACTTC. It yields the protein CASSPGVTKETQYF.

The genes are TRBV6-1 and TRBJ1-1; D not certain. Germline CDR1 and CDR2: MNHNS and SASEGT. This CDR3 has 13 amino acids. Trimming cost V 6 bases and J 1 base, with 9 bases left between them. The CDR3 DNA reads as TGTGCCAGCAGGAACCGACAGAACACTGAAGCTTTCTTT. Its translation is CASRNRQNTEAFF.

CDR3 coding DNA: TGTGCCATGATTGATGGGGCCCCCATGGGCTACGAGCAGTACTTC. Translated: CAMIDGAPMGYEQYF. The rearrangement uses TRBV19 and TRBJ2-7, with D perhaps TRBD1 (5 bases). Germline lookup yields CDR1 LNHDA and CDR2 SQIVND (reference sequence). The CDR3 loop spans 15 amino acids. V lost 10 bases and J 3 bases, leaving 22 bases between the germline ends.

J is TRBJ2-6 and V is TRBV9; D call uncertain. The CDR3 runs to 14 residues. Trimming shortened V by 5 bases and J by 0 bases, and 6 bases separated the two germline ends. Germline CDR1 is SGDLS and CDR2 is YYNGEE. DNA for the CDR3: TGTGCCAGCAGTCGTGTCTCTGGGGCCAACGTCCTGACTTTC. Its protein product is CASSRVSGANVLTF. Filled out from reference TRBV9 and TRBJ2-6, the complete variable domain reads DSGVTQTPKHLITATGQRVTLRCSPRSGDLSVYWYQQSLDQGLQFLIQYYNGEERAKGNILERFSAQQFPDLHSELNLSSLELGDSALYFCASSRVSGANVLTFGAGSRLTVL.

This sequence joins TRBV7-7 and TRBJ2-2; D ambiguous. The CDR3 is 14 residues long. Trimming removed 1 base at V and 4 bases at J, with 7 bases between. CDR1 SSHAT and CDR2 FNYEAQ come from the germline V gene (reference sequence). The CDR3 nucleotides read TGTGCCAGCAGCTTAGACCAGGTCACCGGGGAGCTGTTTTTT. It specifies CASSLDQVTGELFF.

This rearrangement joins TRBV6-6 to TRBJ1-4, with D hard to call. The V and J ends lost 2 bases and 8 bases respectively, with 15 bases between them. CDR3 length: 15 residues. CDR1 is MNHNY, CDR2 SVGAGI, per germline (reference sequence). CDR3 bases: TGTGCCAGCAGTTACCCCACAAACTCGGGAGAAAAACTGTTTTTT. As protein: CASSYPTNSGEKLFF.

The chain couples TRBV7-9 to TRBJ1-4; D is possibly TRBD1 (5 bases). There are 13 residues in the CDR3. Between the trimmed V and J ends, which lost 5 bases and 7 bases, there was a span of 11 bases. CDR1 SEHNR and CDR2 FQNEAQ come from the germline V gene (reference sequence). CDR3 nucleotide sequence: TGTGCCAGCAGCCCAGGGAAGGGTGAAAAACTGTTTTTT. Protein product: CASSPGKGEKLFF.

This clone has more than one count but fewer than ten. This chain links TRBV30 with TRBJ1-1, with D possibly being TRBD1 (6 bases). Per the germline V gene, CDR1 is GTSNPN and CDR2 is SVGIG (reference sequence). The CDR3 sequence is 13 residues long. Deletions cut 2 bases from V and 2 bases from J, with 9 bases between. CDR3 region: CAWSRGGNTEAFF. CDR3 coding DNA: TGTGCCTGGAGTAGGGGGGGTAACACTGAAGCTTTCTTT. The whole variable domain, filled in from reference TRBV30 and TRBJ1-1, reads SQTIHQWPATLVQPVGSPLSLECTVEGTSNPNLYWYRQAAGRGLQLLFYSVGIGQISSEVPQNLSASRPQDRQFILSSKKLLLSDSGFYLCAWSRGGNTEAFFGQGTRLTVV.

The chain's CDR3 is CASSQGPRGRGTGELFF. The CDR3 DNA reads TGTGCCAGCAGCCAGGGGCCCCGCGGCCGGGGCACCGGGGAGCTGTTTTTT. The V gene is TRBV7-7, the J gene TRBJ2-2; TRBD1 might be the D (6 bases). This CDR3 has 17 residues. V gave up 5 bases and J gave up 4 bases, with 20 bases separating them. Germline V gene sequence: CDR1 SSHAT, CDR2 FNYEAQ (reference sequence). The full variable domain, in which reference TRBV7-7 and TRBJ2-2 provide the parts outside the CDR3, is GAGVSQSPRYKVTKRGQDVTLRCDPISSHATLYWYQQALGQGPEFLTYFNYEAQPDKSGLPSDRFSAERPEGSISTLTIQRTEQRDSAMYRCASSQGPRGRGTGELFFGEGSRLTVL.

The chain carries TRBV11-2 and TRBJ1-2; D is unresolved. CDR3 length equals 15 residues. The V gene's germline CDR1 is SGHAT and CDR2 FQNNGV. V lost 0 bases and J lost 4, with 12 bases in between. The CDR3, as DNA: TGTGCCAGCAGCTTAGACCCGGCTGGACTCTATGGCTACACCTTC. It encodes CASSLDPAGLYGYTF.